The 30 T cell receptor beta chains listed next were all sequenced from one sample in a study of T-cell reconstitution after alpha-beta-depleted transplantation in children (dated by TCRdb to 2016 to 2017). The method was PCR. The sample was run on an Illumina HiSeq 2500. TCR libraries were prepared with molecular barcoding, using unique molecular identifiers to normalize TCRbeta repertoire quantification. TCRdb reprocessing: public reads trimmed at Q25 with fastp, clones called with MiXCR, in-frame beta chains kept. CDR3 protein duplicates are merged, each entry listing the most common genes and DNA. For this sample the table gives 200,000 to 300,000 distinct CDR3 sequences, of which around 12% were detected only once. The top ten constitute roughly 2.6% of the sample. Sequenced material: PBMCs from the stem cell graft donor, taken from the stem cell graft. The receptors derive from a human donor who donated a stem cell graft to a child with acute lymphoblastic leukemia.

This clonotype came up many times. This chain uses TRBV14 with TRBJ1-2; D is unclear. The V end was cut by 5 bases, the J end by 4 bases, with 14 bases between. Germline CDR1 SGHDN, CDR2 FVKESK. CDR3 size: 14 residues. CDR3 nucleotides: TGTGCCAGCAGCAATCCGGGAGGACCCTATGGCTACACCTTC. As protein: CASSNPGGPYGYTF.

This clonotype was counted ten times or more. V gene TRBV5-5 combines with J gene TRBJ1-6; no reliable D call. V lost 4 bases and J lost 9, with 11 bases in between. This CDR3 contains 13 residues. Per germline, CDR1 SGHKS and CDR2 YYEKEE (reference sequence). CDR3: CASSLEVLSPLHF. CDR3 bases: TGTGCCAGCAGCCTGGAGGTGCTTTCACCCCTCCACTTT.

Notes on this clonotype: A much larger clone lies a single base off, so this may be a read error. The rearrangement joins TRBV12-3 or TRBV12-4 to TRBJ2-7; TRBD1 is a possible D gene (5 bases). The length of the CDR3 is 14 residues. Trimming pared 3 bases from V and 0 bases from J, leaving 9 bases between. CDR3 in amino acids: CASSLEQVSYEQYF. In DNA, the CDR3 is TGTGCCAGCAGTTTGGAACAGGTCTCCTACGAGCAGTACTTC.

The CDR3 spells CASSEGPSPNTGELFF. Written as DNA, the CDR3 is TGTGCCAGCAGCGAGGGACCCTCCCCGAACACCGGGGAGCTGTTTTTT. The V and J genes are TRBV5-4 and TRBJ2-2; D may be TRBD1 or TRBD2 (5 bases each). V gave up 4 bases and J gave up 0 bases, with 13 bases separating them. CDR1 SGHNT and CDR2 YYREEE come from the germline V gene (reference sequence). The CDR3 totals 16 residues.

Many counts were recorded for this clonotype. This chain uses TRBV7-2 with TRBJ2-2; weak D call: TRBD1 (7 bases). The germline V gene has CDR1 SGHTA and CDR2 FQGNSA. The CDR3 is 16 residues long. Trimming took 5 bases from V and 4 from J, leaving 17 bases between them. The CDR3: CASSTRQGGGTGELFF. CDR3 DNA: TGTGCCAGCAGCACGAGACAGGGAGGCGGCACCGGGGAGCTGTTTTTT.

At least ten counts were recorded for this clonotype. This chain joins TRBV4-3 and TRBJ2-3; 8 bases are shared with TRBD1. CDR1 is LGHNA, CDR2 YSLEER, per germline. J lost 4 bases, V lost 0 bases, and 3 bases had no gene match. There are 15 residues in the CDR3. The CDR3 reads CASSQDPGGPDTQYF. The CDR3 region has the DNA TGCGCCAGCAGCCAAGACCCAGGGGGCCCAGATACGCAGTATTTT.

The table lists this clonotype with a few counts. The V and J genes are TRBV30 and TRBJ1-6; 8 nucleotides line up with TRBD1. From germline, CDR1 is GTSNPN and CDR2 SVGIG (reference sequence). The CDR3 sequence is 15 residues long. Trimming cost V 2 bases and J 8 bases; bases outside gene matches: 8. Here the CDR3 DNA reads TGTGCCTGGAGTTATGGGCAGGGGGCGGATTCACCCCTCCACTTT. Encoded protein: CAWSYGQGADSPLHF.

At least ten counts were recorded for this clonotype. This chain joins TRBV9 and TRBJ2-6; D call uncertain. Germline assignment: CDR1 SGDLS and CDR2 YYNGEE. The CDR3 spans 16 residues. Trimming took 0 bases from V and 0 from J, leaving 7 bases between them. The CDR3 bases are TGTGCCAGCAGCGTAGGAGTCTCCTCTGGGGCCAACGTCCTGACTTTC. This gives the protein CASSVGVSSGANVLTF.

This clonotype was counted at least ten times. V and J are TRBV4-3 and TRBJ2-1, with a tentative D call TRBD1 (5 bases). Trimming removed 1 base from V and 3 bases from J, with 10 bases in between. Per the germline V gene, CDR1 is LGHNA and CDR2 is YSLEER. There are 15 residues in the CDR3. CDR3 region: CASSQGRAGYNEQFF. In nucleotides, the CDR3 is TGCGCCAGCAGCCAAGGCAGGGCTGGCTACAATGAGCAGTTCTTC.

V usage is TRBV5-5 and J usage is TRBJ2-2; no clear D. Per the germline V gene, CDR1 is SGHKS and CDR2 is YYEKEE (reference sequence). This CDR3 is 16 amino acids long. Trimming removed 0 bases at V and 0 bases at J, with 9 bases between. This CDR3 reads CASSLGWSSNTGELFF. The CDR3, as DNA: TGTGCCAGCAGCTTGGGATGGAGCTCGAACACCGGGGAGCTGTTTTTT. The variable domain in full, completed from reference TRBV5-5 and TRBJ2-2, reads DAGVTQSPTHLIKTRGQQVTLRCSPISGHKSVSWYQQVLGQGPQFIFQYYEKEERGRGNFPDRFSARQFPNYSSELNVNALLLGDSALYLCASSLGWSSNTGELFFGEGSRLTVL.

This clonotype was picked up many times. The V gene is TRBV28, the J gene TRBJ1-5, with 9 positions matching TRBD1. This CDR3 has 17 amino acids. Germline V gives CDR1 MDHEN, CDR2 SYDVKM. V was clipped by 2 bases and J by 6 bases; unmatched bases: 11. CDR3 sequence (DNA): TGTGCCAGCAGTTTACTAGGTACAGGGGGCATTAGTCAGCCCCAGCATTTT. It translates to CASSLLGTGGISQPQHF.

This clonotype was recorded at least ten times. The chain has TRBV9 and TRBJ2-7; D could derive from TRBD1 or TRBD2 (5 bases each). Germline V lookup: CDR1 SGDLS, CDR2 YYNGEE. CDR3 length: 15 residues. V was clipped by 0 bases and J by 3 bases, with 13 bases between them. The CDR3, as DNA: TGTGCCAGCAGCGTAGGGCAGGGACCGAACTACGAGCAGTACTTC. Its protein product is CASSVGQGPNYEQYF. Filled out from reference TRBV9 and TRBJ2-7, the complete variable domain reads DSGVTQTPKHLITATGQRVTLRCSPRSGDLSVYWYQQSLDQGLQFLIQYYNGEERAKGNILERFSAQQFPDLHSELNLSSLELGDSALYFCASSVGQGPNYEQYFGPGTRLTVT.

This clonotype came up many times. The chain joins TRBV6-1 to TRBJ1-4; possible D gene TRBD1, 6 bases. Germline V CDR1 and CDR2: MNHNS, SASEGT. CDR3 size: 14 residues. V was cut by 6 bases and J by 8 bases, with 16 bases left in between. CDR3 region: CASRNGGLGEKLFF. The CDR3 bases are TGTGCCAGCAGAAACGGGGGGCTTGGGGAAAAACTGTTTTTT.

The V call is TRBV7-2, the J call TRBJ2-5; a possible D gene is TRBD1 (6 bases). Trimming stripped 1 base from V and 2 bases from J, with 11 bases between. Germline loops: CDR1 SGHTA, CDR2 FQGNSA. The CDR3 covers 15 residues. This chain's CDR3 is CASSLGGDTQETQYF. The CDR3 region has the DNA TGTGCCAGCAGCTTAGGAGGGGACACACAAGAGACCCAGTACTTC. Using reference TRBV7-2 and TRBJ2-5 for the parts outside the CDR3, the full variable domain is GAGVSQSPSNKVTEKGKDVELRCDPISGHTALYWYRQSLGQGLEFLIYFQGNSAPDKSGLPSDRFSAERTGGSVSTLTIQRTQQEDSAVYLCASSLGGDTQETQYFGPGTRLLVL.

This clonotype has ten or more counts. The V and J genes are TRBV9 and TRBJ2-2, with 8 bases lining up with TRBD1. With V trimmed by 4 bases and J by 7 bases, 12 bases remained unmatched. Germline loops: CDR1 SGDLS, CDR2 YYNGEE. The CDR3 sequence is 16 residues long. CDR3 sequence (DNA): TGTGCCAGCAGCCAGGGGGCAAAGGAAAACCACGGGGAGCTGTTTTTT. Protein: CASSQGAKENHGELFF.

This clonotype has a count of ten or more. The chain uses TRBV2 and TRBJ1-5, with D maybe TRBD1 (6 bases). V was clipped by 7 bases and J by 9 bases, with 16 bases between them. This CDR3 spans 13 amino acids. CDR1 is SNHLY, CDR2 FYNNEI, per germline. CDR3 loop: CASTPQGPPPQHF. The CDR3 bases are TGTGCCAGCACTCCGCAGGGGCCTCCGCCCCAGCATTTT.

This clonotype was detected many times. The rearrangement uses TRBV18 and TRBJ2-7; 9 positions match TRBD1. CDR3 length: 14 amino acids. Looked up from germline, CDR1 is KGHSH and CDR2 is LQKENI. The junction had 9 bases not matched to a gene; V was cut back by 7 bases and J by 5 bases. The chain's CDR3 is CASFSGTGYDEQYF. Written as DNA, the CDR3 is TGTGCCAGCTTCAGCGGGACAGGGTACGACGAGCAGTACTTC.

This clonotype was recorded at least ten times. V is TRBV12-3 or TRBV12-4 and J is TRBJ2-7; D assignment may be TRBD1 or TRBD2 (5 bases each). The CDR3 sequence is 15 residues long. V was trimmed by 5 bases and J by 3 bases, leaving 17 bases between them. The DNA for the CDR3 is TGTGCCAGCAGTCCGCGGACGGGGCTGAGCTACGAGCAGTACTTC. Translating it yields CASSPRTGLSYEQYF.

This clonotype was seen ten or more times. The chain has TRBV28 and TRBJ2-1, with 7 bases lining up with TRBD2. The germline gives CDR1 MDHEN, CDR2 SYDVKM. The junction had 6 bases not matched to a gene; V was cut back by 10 bases and J by 0 bases. This CDR3 contains 14 residues. Here the CDR3 DNA reads TGTGCCACCTTACGCGGGGGCTCCTACAATGAGCAGTTCTTC. Its translation: CATLRGGSYNEQFF.

This clonotype was found many times. The V and J genes are TRBV9 and TRBJ2-1; D is unclear. Germline V gene data show CDR1 as SGDLS and CDR2 as YYNGEE. Trimming left V 4 bases short and J 8 bases short, with 13 bases between. This CDR3 region has 13 residues. This CDR3 reads CASSPQVEDEQFF. CDR3 sequence (DNA): TGTGCCAGCAGCCCCCAAGTAGAGGATGAGCAGTTCTTC.

This clonotype was seen a few times. The CDR3, as DNA: TGTGCCAGTAGTTATACCCCAGGACGAGGGGAGGTCACCGGGGAGCTGTTTTTT. Its translation: CASSYTPGRGEVTGELFF. The J gene is TRBJ2-2, the V gene TRBV19, with a weak D call TRBD2 (6 bases). Trimming pared 5 bases from V and 4 bases from J, leaving 23 bases between. The CDR3 loop spans 18 amino acids. CDR1 is LNHDA and CDR2 is SQIVND in the germline V gene (reference sequence).

This clonotype was recorded at least ten times. The V and J genes are TRBV6-1 and TRBJ1-1; no clear D gene. Germline-derived CDR1 and CDR2 are MNHNS and SASEGT. V gave up 7 bases and J gave up 2 bases, with 11 bases separating them. This CDR3 spans 13 amino acids. CDR3 region: CASMRAANTEAFF. CDR3 coding DNA: TGTGCCAGCATGAGAGCAGCTAACACTGAAGCTTTCTTT.

This clonotype was recorded many times. V gene TRBV6-5 combines with J gene TRBJ2-5; D remains unclear. V gave up 2 bases and J gave up 7 bases, with 11 bases separating them. This CDR3 spans 13 amino acids. Looked up from germline, CDR1 is MNHEY and CDR2 is SVGAGI. CDR3 amino acids: CASSYGRSGTQYF. In DNA, the CDR3 is TGTGCCAGCAGTTACGGGCGGTCCGGGACCCAGTACTTC.

The sample holds many counts of this clonotype. CDR3 sequence (DNA): TGTGCCAGCAGCTCGACAGGAGGATACGAGCAGTACTTC. Translated: CASSSTGGYEQYF. The chain uses TRBV7-9 and TRBJ2-7, with a weak D call TRBD1 (6 bases). CDR1 and CDR2 (germline): SEHNR, FQNEAQ (reference sequence). The V gene lost 4 bases and the J gene lost 4 bases, with 11 bases spanning the gap. The CDR3 totals 13 residues. Supplemented by reference TRBV7-9 and TRBJ2-7, the full variable domain reads DTGVSQNPRHKITKRGQNVTFRCDPISEHNRLYWYRQTLGQGPEFLTYFQNEAQLEKSRLLSDRFSAERPKGSFSTLEIQRTEQGDSAMYLCASSSTGGYEQYFGPGTRLTVT.

V is TRBV2 and J is TRBJ1-2, with 8 bases fitting TRBD1. CDR3 length: 14 amino acids. From germline, CDR1 is SNHLY and CDR2 FYNNEI. J lost 4 bases, V lost 3 bases, and 4 bases had no gene match. CDR3 nucleotide sequence: TGTGCCAGCAGTGATTCTGGACAGGGCTATGGCTACACCTTC. Protein sequence: CASSDSGQGYGYTF. The full variable domain, with the rest looked up from reference TRBV2 and TRBJ1-2, is EPEVTQTPSHQVTQMGQEVILRCVPISNHLYFYWYRQILGQKVEFLVSFYNNEISEKSEIFDDQFSVERPDGSNFTLKIRSTKLEDSAMYFCASSDSGQGYGYTFGSGTRLTVV.

This clonotype was seen a handful of times. The J gene is TRBJ2-3, the V gene TRBV9; D is possibly TRBD1 (5 bases). Germline values: CDR1 SGDLS, CDR2 YYNGEE. The CDR3 contains 16 residues. Trimming left V 4 bases short and J 0 bases short, with 15 bases between. Here the CDR3 reads CASSPRALTSTDTQYF. The CDR3 DNA follows: TGTGCCAGCAGCCCCAGGGCGCTCACTAGCACAGATACGCAGTATTTT.

This clonotype was observed many times. The chain's CDR3 is CASSLALGQVFEKLFF. As DNA, the CDR3 is TGTGCCAGCAGTTTAGCGCTAGGACAGGTGTTTGAAAAACTGTTTTTT. The chain couples TRBV12-3 or TRBV12-4 to TRBJ1-4; 7 bases map to TRBD1. The CDR3 consists of 16 residues. Unmatched junction bases numbered 8, after V lost 0 bases and J lost 7 bases.

This clonotype was counted only a few times. This chain connects TRBV25-1 to TRBJ1-2, with D perhaps TRBD1 (5 bases). The V and J ends lost 1 base and 4 bases respectively, with 16 bases between them. Germline V lookup: CDR1 MGHDK, CDR2 SYGVNS. This CDR3 spans 16 amino acids. CDR3 nucleotides: TGTGCCAGCAGTGAATCAGGATGGGACGGATCCTATGGCTACACCTTC. It codes for CASSESGWDGSYGYTF.

This clonotype was counted at least ten times. This chain joins TRBV11-2 and TRBJ2-7; D may be TRBD2 (5 bases). The CDR3 length is 14 residues. V lost 1 base to trimming and J lost 3 bases, with 10 bases between them. The germline V gene encodes CDR1 SGHAT and CDR2 FQNNGV. The CDR3 sequence: CASSLGVGVYEQYF. As DNA, the CDR3 is TGTGCCAGCAGCTTAGGGGTCGGGGTCTACGAGCAGTACTTC.

This rearrangement joins TRBV20-1 to TRBJ1-1, with unresolved D. Trimming removed 0 bases at V and 0 bases at J, with 17 bases between. This CDR3 contains 17 residues. CDR1 DFQATT and CDR2 SNEGSKA come from the germline V gene (reference sequence). CDR3 nucleotide sequence: TGCAGTGCTAGAGATGCCGGGGTAAGGACCGTGAACACTGAAGCTTTCTTT. It codes for CSARDAGVRTVNTEAFF.